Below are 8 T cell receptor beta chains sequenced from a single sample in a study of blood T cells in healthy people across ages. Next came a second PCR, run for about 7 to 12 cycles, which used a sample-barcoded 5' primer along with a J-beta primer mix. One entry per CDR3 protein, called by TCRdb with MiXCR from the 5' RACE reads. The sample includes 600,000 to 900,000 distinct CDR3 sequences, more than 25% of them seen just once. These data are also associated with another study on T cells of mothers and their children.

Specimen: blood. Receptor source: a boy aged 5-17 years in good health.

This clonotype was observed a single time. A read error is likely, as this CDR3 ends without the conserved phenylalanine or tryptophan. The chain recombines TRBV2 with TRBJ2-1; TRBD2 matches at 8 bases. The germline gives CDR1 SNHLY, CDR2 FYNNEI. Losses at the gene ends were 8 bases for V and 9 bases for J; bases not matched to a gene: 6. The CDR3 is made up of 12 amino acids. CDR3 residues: CASSGGAFEQFL. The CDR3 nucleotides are TGTGCCAGCTCCGGGGGGGCCTTTGAGCAGTTCCTC.

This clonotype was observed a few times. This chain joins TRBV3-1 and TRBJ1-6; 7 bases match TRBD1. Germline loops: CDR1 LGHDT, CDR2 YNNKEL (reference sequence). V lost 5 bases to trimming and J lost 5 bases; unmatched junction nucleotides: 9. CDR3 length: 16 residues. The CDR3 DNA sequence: TGTGCCAGCAGCTATGGGACAGCCGACCATAATTCACCCCTCCACTTT. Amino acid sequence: CASSYGTADHNSPLHF.

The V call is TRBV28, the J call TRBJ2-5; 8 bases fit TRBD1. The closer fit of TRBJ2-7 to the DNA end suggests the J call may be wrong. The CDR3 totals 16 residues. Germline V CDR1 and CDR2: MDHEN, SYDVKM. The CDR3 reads CASSLQDRDSTYEQYF. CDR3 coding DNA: TGTGCCAGCAGTTTACAGGACAGGGACTCCACCTACGAGCAGTACTTC.

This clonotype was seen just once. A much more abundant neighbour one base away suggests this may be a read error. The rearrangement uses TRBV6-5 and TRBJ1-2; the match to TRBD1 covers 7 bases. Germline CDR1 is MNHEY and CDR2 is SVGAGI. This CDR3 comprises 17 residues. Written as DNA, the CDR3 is TGTGCCAGCAGTTACGGGGACAGCCGCTCATTTAACTATGGCTACGCCTTC. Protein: CASSYGDSRSFNYGYAF.

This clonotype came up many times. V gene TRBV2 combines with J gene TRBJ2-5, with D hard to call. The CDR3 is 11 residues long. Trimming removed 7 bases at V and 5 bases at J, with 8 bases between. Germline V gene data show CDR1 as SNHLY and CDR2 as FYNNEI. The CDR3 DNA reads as TGTGCCAGCACCCGCCAGGAGACCCAGTACTTC. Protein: CASTRQETQYF.

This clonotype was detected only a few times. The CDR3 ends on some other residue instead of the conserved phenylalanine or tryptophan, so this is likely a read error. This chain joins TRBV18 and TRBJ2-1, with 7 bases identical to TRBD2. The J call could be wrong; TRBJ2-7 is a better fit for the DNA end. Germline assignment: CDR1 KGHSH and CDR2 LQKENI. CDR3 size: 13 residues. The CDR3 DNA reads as TGTGCCAGCTCACCAGGGGGGGACGGAGAGCAGTACTAC. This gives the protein CASSPGGDGEQYY.

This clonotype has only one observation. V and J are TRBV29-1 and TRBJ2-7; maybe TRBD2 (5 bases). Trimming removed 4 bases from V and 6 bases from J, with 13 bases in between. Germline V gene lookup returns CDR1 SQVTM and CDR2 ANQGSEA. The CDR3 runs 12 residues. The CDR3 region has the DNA TGCAGCGTTGGCGCGGGCACCTTCGAGCAGTACTTC. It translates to CSVGAGTFEQYF.

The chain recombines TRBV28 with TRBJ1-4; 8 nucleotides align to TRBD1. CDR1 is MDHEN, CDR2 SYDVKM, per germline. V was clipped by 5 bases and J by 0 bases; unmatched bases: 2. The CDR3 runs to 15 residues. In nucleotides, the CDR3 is TGTGCCAGCAGTGGGGGACAGGCAACTAATGAAAAACTGTTTTTT. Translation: CASSGGQATNEKLFF.